This entry lists 26 T cell receptor beta chains sequenced from one sample in a study of T-cell memory formation after mild COVID-19. Via MiXCR, TCRdb re-called the 5' RACE reads, giving one row per CDR3 protein. Of roughly 400,000 distinct CDR3 sequences listed, about 15% are singletons. The sample was PBMCs or a T cell subset sorted from them (not recorded which). Source of these receptors: a man in his late teens or twenties who had mild COVID-19 (a few samples of this study predate the infection). Cell type and time point are not known.

In this sample, this clonotype turned up a few times. CDR3 nucleotides: TGTGCCAGCAGTTCGGCAACTGAAGCTTTCTTT. This encodes CASSSATEAFF. V is TRBV6-6 and J is TRBJ1-1; the D is unclear. Germline lookup yields CDR1 MNHNY and CDR2 SVGAGI (reference sequence). CDR3 size: 11 residues. V lost 4 bases and J lost 5, with 5 bases in between.

This clonotype was found a few times. The chain uses TRBV2 and TRBJ1-2; 8 bases agree with TRBD1. The CDR3 is 15 amino acids. The V gene's germline CDR1 is SNHLY and CDR2 FYNNEI. Trimming took 6 bases from V and 7 from J; bases not matched to a gene: 13. This CDR3 is CASSLRDRRTPGYTF. CDR3 DNA: TGTGCCAGCAGCCTCCGGGACAGGAGAACTCCTGGCTACACCTTC.

This clonotype has a handful of counts. The rearrangement links TRBV3-1 to TRBJ2-7, with TRBD2 identical over 9 bases. The CDR3 has 15 amino acids. Germline CDR1 LGHDT, CDR2 YNNKEL (reference sequence). J lost 1 base, V lost 0 bases, and 1 base had no gene match. CDR3 DNA sequence: TGTGCCAGCAGCCAAGATACTAGCGGGTCCTACGAGCAGTACTTC. Amino acids: CASSQDTSGSYEQYF.

This clonotype was counted between two and nine times. The chain combines TRBV4-1 with TRBJ2-7, with 10 bases lining up with TRBD2. In germline, CDR1 is MGHRA, CDR2 YSYEKL. V was pared by 1 base and J by 5 bases, with 14 bases of the junction left unmatched. The CDR3 totals 18 residues. The chain's CDR3 is CASSQVPSGGAEFNEQYV. The DNA for the CDR3 is TGCGCCAGCAGCCAAGTCCCCAGCGGGGGGGCCGAATTCAACGAGCAGTACGTC.

Only a few counts were recorded for this clonotype. V and J are TRBV7-9 and TRBJ2-7; 9 bases map to TRBD2. CDR3 size: 14 residues. The ends lost 3 bases at V and 7 bases at J; junction bases unmatched: 7. CDR1 is SEHNR, CDR2 FQNEAQ, per germline (reference sequence). The CDR3 sequence is CASSFLAGGREQYF. The CDR3 bases are TGTGCCAGCAGCTTCCTTGCGGGGGGGCGGGAGCAGTACTTC.

In its sample, this clonotype was seen a few times. The chain employs TRBV12-3 or TRBV12-4 and TRBJ2-2, with 9 positions matching TRBD1. The CDR3 contains 15 residues. J gave up 4 bases and V 5 bases, and 5 bases lay outside the gene matches. The CDR3 region has the DNA TGTGCCAGCAGTCACTACAGGGGGCCCACCGGGGAGCTGTTTTTT. Amino acids: CASSHYRGPTGELFF.

This clonotype was recorded a few times. The V gene is TRBV7-2, the J gene TRBJ2-3, with 8 bases identical to TRBD2. The CDR3 extends over 15 amino acids. Germline values: CDR1 SGHTA, CDR2 FQGNSA. V shed 1 base and J 9 bases; nucleotides not matched to a gene: 9. CDR3 DNA sequence: TGTGCCAGCAGCTTAGAACTAGTGGGACTAGACACGCAGTATTTT. Its translation is CASSLELVGLDTQYF.

Only a few counts were recorded for this clonotype. This rearrangement joins TRBV6-6 to TRBJ2-3; D may be TRBD2 (7 bases). From germline, CDR1 is MNHNY and CDR2 SVGAGI (reference sequence). The V end was cut by 0 bases, the J end by 1 base, with 14 bases between. This CDR3 is 17 amino acids long. CDR3 amino acids: CASSYSQGLAGTDTQYF. Here the CDR3 DNA reads TGTGCCAGCAGTTACTCGCAGGGGCTAGCGGGCACAGATACGCAGTATTTT.

This clonotype was detected a few times. The CDR3 spells CATSRQQGYGYTF. In DNA, the CDR3 is TGTGCCACCAGCAGACAACAGGGCTATGGCTACACCTTC. V gene TRBV15 combines with J gene TRBJ1-2, with D possibly matching TRBD1 (6 bases). Looked up from germline, CDR1 is LNHNV and CDR2 is YYDKDF (reference sequence). The CDR3 is 13 residues long. V was cut by 2 bases and J by 4 bases, with 8 bases left in between.

This clonotype has more than one count but fewer than ten. The chain links TRBV6-2 or TRBV6-3 to TRBJ2-1; D unresolved. Trimming removed 2 bases at V and 8 bases at J, with 4 bases between. Per the germline V gene, CDR1 is MNHEY and CDR2 is SVGEGT. This CDR3 is built from 11 residues. In DNA, the CDR3 is TGTGCCAGCAGTTACCCCCATGAGCAGTTCTTC. Protein product: CASSYPHEQFF.

The chain combines TRBV6-2 or TRBV6-3 with TRBJ1-5; unclear D gene. Germline V CDR1 and CDR2: MNHEY, SVGEGT. This CDR3 has 15 residues. Trimming cost V 4 bases and J 3 bases, with 13 bases left between them. The DNA for the CDR3 is TGTGCCAGCAGTTCCCCCCGGGAGATCAATCAGCCCCAGCATTTT. The encoded protein is CASSSPREINQPQHF.

The rearrangement links TRBV20-1 to TRBJ2-5; 11 positions agree with TRBD1. Germline CDR1 DFQATT, CDR2 SNEGSKA (reference sequence). The CDR3 covers 16 residues. J lost 4 bases, V lost 0 bases, and 7 bases had no gene match. The CDR3 nucleotides are TGCAGTGCTAGAGATTGGGGACAGGGGGTCGGAGAGACCCAGTACTTC. Translating gives CSARDWGQGVGETQYF.

This clonotype was observed at least ten times. V usage is TRBV6-2 or TRBV6-3 and J usage is TRBJ2-2; D uncertain. CDR1 is MNHEY, CDR2 SVGEGT, per germline. Trimming took 7 bases from V and 0 from J, leaving 6 bases between them. The CDR3 loop spans 13 amino acids. The CDR3 region has the DNA TGTGCCAGCAACCACCCGAACACCGGGGAGCTGTTTTTT. It yields the protein CASNHPNTGELFF.

This clonotype was seen ten or more times. V gene TRBV4-3 combines with J gene TRBJ2-2; 7 bases fit TRBD2. The V segment lost 1 base and the J segment 6 bases; nucleotides outside the gene matches: 17. The CDR3 contains 19 residues. The germline CDR1 and CDR2 sequences are LGHNA and YSLEER. This CDR3 reads CASSQVPLSGGPASGELFF. Here the CDR3 DNA reads TGCGCCAGCAGCCAAGTCCCTCTCTCGGGGGGACCGGCGTCCGGGGAGCTGTTTTTT.

The chain links TRBV6-2 or TRBV6-3 to TRBJ2-7; D call uncertain. Trimming took 6 bases from V and 2 from J, leaving 11 bases between them. The germline gives CDR1 MNHEY, CDR2 SVGEGT. There are 13 residues in the CDR3. CDR3 nucleotides: TGTGCCAGCAGGAGAGGTGAGGCCTACGAGCAGTACTTC. Translating gives CASRRGEAYEQYF.

This clonotype was detected only a few times. The chain links TRBV2 to TRBJ2-5, with a weak D call TRBD1 (6 bases). The CDR3 spans 14 residues. V was pared by 7 bases and J by 2 bases, with 14 bases between. Germline V gene lookup returns CDR1 SNHLY and CDR2 FYNNEI. Here the CDR3 DNA reads TGTGCCAGCAATCTTAGGGGGACGCAAGAGACCCAGTACTTC. Translated, it gives CASNLRGTQETQYF.

This clonotype showed up just a few times. V gene TRBV5-6 combines with J gene TRBJ2-1; no definite D call. V was clipped by 2 bases and J by 4 bases, with 13 bases between them. CDR3 length: 15 residues. Germline CDR1 SGHDT, CDR2 YYEEEE. The CDR3 DNA is TGTGCCAGCAGCTTCTTAGGAAACCGGTACAATGAGCAGTTCTTC. Translating gives CASSFLGNRYNEQFF.

V and J are TRBV2 and TRBJ1-1; tentative D call: TRBD1 (5 bases). V shed 4 bases and J shed 7 bases, with 13 bases lying between them. The CDR3 contains 13 residues. Germline CDR1 and CDR2: SNHLY and FYNNEI. CDR3 nucleotides: TGTGCCAGCAGTGGGAACCAAGGGGATGAAGCTTTCTTT. Residues: CASSGNQGDEAFF.

A few counts support this clonotype. The gene calls are TRBV7-6 and TRBJ1-2; D possibly corresponds to TRBD1 (5 bases). The CDR3 spans 16 residues. V was clipped by 2 bases and J by 0 bases, with 13 bases between them. Germline CDR1 and CDR2: SGHVS and FNYEAQ. The CDR3 DNA follows: TGTGCCAGCAGCTTATCCGGGGGGGTTTCTAACTATGGCTACACCTTC. This gives the protein CASSLSGGVSNYGYTF.

This clonotype showed up just a few times. The V call is TRBV6-5, the J call TRBJ2-3, with D possibly being TRBD1 or TRBD2 (5 bases each). The V gene lost 8 bases and the J gene lost 4 bases, with 7 bases spanning the gap. CDR3 length: 11 amino acids. In germline, CDR1 is MNHEY, CDR2 SVGAGI. CDR3 in DNA: TGTGCCAGCTCGGGACCAGATACGCAGTATTTT. Residues: CASSGPDTQYF.

This clonotype was counted only a few times. The chain couples TRBV12-3 or TRBV12-4 to TRBJ2-3, with a possible D match to TRBD1 (6 bases). V gave up 6 bases and J gave up 0 bases, with 13 bases separating them. The CDR3 is 15 residues long. CDR3: CASSPDSFSTDTQYF. CDR3 nucleotide sequence: TGTGCCAGCAGCCCGGACAGTTTTAGCACAGATACGCAGTATTTT.

The gene calls are TRBV10-2 and TRBJ2-5; D is ambiguous. Trimming removed 3 bases from V and 0 bases from J, with 17 bases in between. CDR1 and CDR2 from the germline V gene are WSHSY and SAAADI. The CDR3 covers 17 residues. CDR3 nucleotides: TGCGCCAGCAGTGACCCCGCCCCGGCCCCATACCAAGAGACCCAGTACTTC. Its translation is CASSDPAPAPYQETQYF.

The sample holds many counts of this clonotype. In DNA form, the CDR3 reads TGTGCCAGCAGCAGGATCTCTGGGGCCAACGTCCTGACTTTC. As protein: CASSRISGANVLTF. This rearrangement joins TRBV3-1 to TRBJ2-6; D gene uncertain. Trimming stripped 5 bases from V and 0 bases from J, with 5 bases between. Germline values: CDR1 LGHDT, CDR2 YNNKEL (reference sequence). This CDR3 has 14 amino acids.

The CDR3 DNA is TGTGCCAGCAGCCAAGCGTGGGGATATAGCAATCAGCCCCAGCATTTT. This translates into CASSQAWGYSNQPQHF. The chain combines TRBV14 with TRBJ1-5; no firm D call. Germline loops: CDR1 SGHDN, CDR2 FVKESK. Trimming took off 1 base at V and 0 bases at J, with 10 bases between the two ends. The CDR3 has 16 amino acids.

This clonotype was counted only a few times. V is TRBV7-2 and J is TRBJ1-5; 11 bases are shared with TRBD1. This CDR3 region has 16 residues. V lost 3 bases to trimming and J lost 6 bases; unmatched junction nucleotides: 7. In germline, CDR1 is SGHTA, CDR2 FQGNSA. CDR3 sequence reads: CASSLVGGQGGQPQHF. The CDR3, as DNA: TGTGCCAGCAGCTTGGTGGGGGGACAGGGGGGTCAGCCCCAGCATTTT.

The rearrangement joins TRBV11-3 to TRBJ2-1; either TRBD1 or TRBD2 may supply D (7 bases each). The CDR3 covers 16 residues. CDR1 and CDR2 (germline): SGHNT, YENEEA. V was cut by 3 bases and J by 6 bases, with 18 bases left in between. CDR3 sequence: CASSFRVRGDSNEQFF. Here the CDR3 DNA reads TGTGCCAGCAGCTTTAGAGTTCGGGGGGACAGCAATGAGCAGTTCTTC.